These 21 T cell receptor beta chains share one sample of origin, sequenced in a study of shared clonotypes between healthy human individuals. Profiling relied on immunoSEQ multiplex PCR, and the TCRdb table lists in-frame clones only, not all of them. In the table there are 760,000 or so clones, about 97% of which are singletons. In the naive CD8 group, cells lacked CD45RO and were positively selected for CCR7, so terminally differentiated effector memory CD45RA+ cells were left out. Sequencing was done on a sample of naive CD8+ T cells sorted from blood. The origin of the receptors is a man aged 25 to 40 in good health.

In its sample, this clone was seen a few times. The chain combines TRBV9 with TRBJ2-3, with D possibly being TRBD2 (6 bases). The CDR3 is 17 amino acids. Germline V lookup: CDR1 SGDLS, CDR2 YYNGEE. Trimming removed 4 bases from V and 0 bases from J, with 18 bases in between. CDR3 protein: CASSPRWGEPSTDTQYF. CDR3 bases: TGTGCCAGCAGCCCCCGGTGGGGGGAGCCTAGCACAGATACGCAGTATTTT. Supplemented by reference TRBV9 and TRBJ2-3, the full variable domain reads DSGVTQTPKHLITATGQRVTLRCSPRSGDLSVYWYQQSLDQGLQFLIQYYNGEERAKGNILERFSAQQFPDLHSELNLSSLELGDSALYFCASSPRWGEPSTDTQYFGPGTRLTVL.

The V gene is TRBV27, the J gene TRBJ2-1; D ambiguous. V dropped 3 bases and J dropped 5 bases, with 14 bases sitting between them. This CDR3 spans 15 amino acids. CDR1 and CDR2 from the germline V gene are MNHEY and SMNVEV (reference sequence). CDR3 in DNA: TGTGCCAGCAGTTTCGGTCTTCCGTCAAACAATGAGCAGTTCTTC. As protein: CASSFGLPSNNEQFF.

The chain recombines TRBV28 with TRBJ2-3; TRBD2 matches 7 bases. CDR3 length equals 16 residues. Germline CDR1 and CDR2: MDHEN and SYDVKM. The ends lost 6 bases at V and 2 bases at J; junction bases unmatched: 11. The CDR3 region is CASSPRLAEDTDTQYF. The CDR3 DNA reads TGTGCCAGCAGCCCTAGACTAGCTGAGGACACAGATACGCAGTATTTT.

The CDR3 sequence is CASSPPGRSTDTQYF. CDR3 bases: TGTGCCAGCAGCCCCCCCGGGCGGAGCACAGATACGCAGTATTTT. V usage is TRBV9 and J usage is TRBJ2-3, with D hard to call. V lost 4 bases and J lost 0, with 12 bases in between. CDR1 is SGDLS, CDR2 YYNGEE, per germline. The CDR3 is 15 residues long.

J is TRBJ2-5 and V is TRBV29-1; D is uncertain. Trimming left V 2 bases short and J 4 bases short, with 23 bases between. The germline gives CDR1 SQVTM, CDR2 ANQGSEA. CDR3 length: 17 amino acids. The CDR3 region is CSVEFVVGSEHTETQYF. The CDR3 nucleotides are TGCAGCGTTGAATTTGTGGTCGGCTCCGAACACACAGAGACCCAGTACTTC. Full variable domain (rest looked up from reference TRBV29-1 and TRBJ2-5): SAVISQKPSRDICQRGTSLTIQCQVDSQVTMMFWYRQQPGQSLTLIATANQGSEATYESGFVIDKFPISRPNLTFSTLTVSNMSPEDSSIYLCSVEFVVGSEHTETQYFGPGTRLLVL.

This clone was seen a handful of times. The rearrangement uses TRBV27 and TRBJ2-7, with TRBD2 identical over 11 bases. Germline CDR1 reads MNHEY; CDR2 reads SMNVEV (reference sequence). This CDR3 has 15 residues. V trimming: 6 bases; J trimming: 2 bases; junction bases outside the gene matches: 6. CDR3 DNA: TGTGCCAGCAGGCCGACTAGCGGGATAACCTACGAGCAGTACTTC. It translates to CASRPTSGITYEQYF.

The V and J genes are TRBV6-1 and TRBJ2-1, with 7 bases lining up with TRBD1. With V trimmed by 3 bases and J by 7 bases, 9 bases remained unmatched. Germline V gene lookup returns CDR1 MNHNS and CDR2 SASEGT. This CDR3 has 15 amino acids. CDR3 nucleotides: TGTGCCAGCAGTGATTTAAGGACAGGTTTAAATGAGCAGTTCTTC. This encodes CASSDLRTGLNEQFF.

The gene calls are TRBV7-9 and TRBJ2-7; either TRBD1 or TRBD2 may supply D (6 bases each). Germline V gene lookup returns CDR1 SEHNR and CDR2 FQNEAQ (reference sequence). The CDR3 is 15 amino acids. The ends were cut back, 4 bases at V and 3 bases at J, with 16 bases in the middle. CDR3 protein: CASSSSGARSYEQYF. The CDR3 coding sequence is TGTGCCAGCAGCTCCTCGGGGGCAAGGAGCTACGAGCAGTACTTC.

The chain is built from TRBV5-1 and TRBJ2-1, with TRBD2 matching 9 bases. The CDR3 contains 19 residues. J lost 1 base, V lost 4 bases, and 15 bases had no gene match. Germline CDR1 reads SGHRS; CDR2 reads YFSETQ. The CDR3 loop reads CASSPRITLAGESYNEQFF. CDR3 bases: TGCGCCAGCAGCCCCCGGATAACTTTAGCGGGAGAGTCCTACAATGAGCAGTTCTTC.

V gene TRBV7-6 combines with J gene TRBJ2-7; D is undetermined. The CDR3 has 17 residues. CDR1 and CDR2 from the germline V gene are SGHVS and FNYEAQ. The ends were cut back, 0 bases at V and 2 bases at J, with 17 bases in the middle. The CDR3 sequence is CASSLARYSAVTYEQYF. DNA for the CDR3: TGTGCCAGCAGCTTAGCGCGTTACAGCGCGGTCACCTACGAGCAGTACTTC.

The V gene is TRBV10-3, the J gene TRBJ2-1, with D possibly matching TRBD1 (7 bases). Germline V gene lookup returns CDR1 ENHRY and CDR2 SYGVKD. CDR3 length: 15 amino acids. Trimming removed 8 bases from V and 6 bases from J, with 20 bases in between. The CDR3: CAIGETGNGGNEQFF. Here the CDR3 DNA reads TGTGCCATCGGGGAGACAGGGAACGGGGGCAATGAGCAGTTCTTC.

The gene calls are TRBV7-9 and TRBJ1-5; 7 bases agree with TRBD1. From germline, CDR1 is SEHNR and CDR2 FQNEAQ (reference sequence). V shed 5 bases, J shed 2 bases, and the junction held 9 bases outside the gene matches. CDR3 length: 16 residues. CDR3 sequence reads: CASSPGQSSGNQPQHF. DNA of the CDR3: TGTGCCAGCAGCCCGGGACAGTCTAGCGGCAATCAGCCCCAGCATTTT. Full variable domain (remainder filled in from reference TRBV7-9 and TRBJ1-5): DTGVSQNPRHKITKRGQNVTFRCDPISEHNRLYWYRQTLGQGPEFLTYFQNEAQLEKSRLLSDRFSAERPKGSFSTLEIQRTEQGDSAMYLCASSPGQSSGNQPQHFGDGTRLSIL.

The chain employs TRBV5-1 and TRBJ2-7, with 8 bases identical to TRBD1. V lost 0 bases, J lost 3 bases, and 5 bases stayed unmatched. In germline, CDR1 is SGHRS, CDR2 YFSETQ. This CDR3 has 15 amino acids. CDR3 protein: CASSLDTGGVYEQYF. As DNA, the CDR3 is TGCGCCAGCAGCTTGGACACAGGGGGAGTCTACGAGCAGTACTTC.

The CDR3 DNA is TGTGCCAGCAGCTTGTGGTCCAGCAACGAGCAGTACTTC. Residues: CASSLWSSNEQYF. The chain couples TRBV5-5 to TRBJ2-7; the D is unclear. The germline gives CDR1 SGHKS, CDR2 YYEKEE (reference sequence). Trimming took 1 base from V and 5 from J, leaving 10 bases between them. The CDR3 runs 13 residues.

The V and J genes are TRBV7-9 and TRBJ2-5; no reliable D call. This CDR3 has 15 residues. CDR1 SEHNR and CDR2 FQNEAQ come from the germline V gene (reference sequence). V lost 4 bases and J 5 bases, leaving 17 bases between the germline ends. CDR3 amino acids: CASSSPVGRRETQYF. The CDR3 DNA sequence: TGTGCCAGCAGCTCGCCAGTGGGTCGAAGGGAGACCCAGTACTTC.

The CDR3 here is CASLSRQGYEQYF. CDR3 DNA sequence: TGTGCCAGCCTCTCGAGACAGGGTTACGAGCAGTACTTC. The V gene is TRBV25-1, the J gene TRBJ2-7; the match to TRBD1 covers 7 bases. Germline-derived CDR1 and CDR2 are MGHDK and SYGVNS. V lost 8 bases and J lost 4; bases outside the gene matches: 8. The CDR3 is made up of 13 amino acids.

The chain couples TRBV7-9 to TRBJ2-7, with 10 bases lining up with TRBD1. The CDR3 consists of 15 residues. Germline V CDR1 and CDR2: SEHNR, FQNEAQ (reference sequence). Losses at the gene ends were 3 bases for V and 5 bases for J; bases not matched to a gene: 7. The CDR3 protein is CASSLVTGTGDEQYF. CDR3 sequence (DNA): TGTGCCAGCAGCTTGGTGACCGGGACAGGGGACGAGCAGTACTTC.

The V and J genes are TRBV6-5 and TRBJ2-7; 9 nucleotides match TRBD1. CDR1 and CDR2 (germline): MNHEY, SVGAGI. After removal of 6 bases from V and 1 base from J, the junction contained 4 bases not matched to a gene. The CDR3 length is 14 residues. In DNA, the CDR3 is TGTGCCAGCAGCACGGGACAGGGTTCCTACGAGCAGTACTTC. Protein: CASSTGQGSYEQYF.

This chain joins TRBV27 and TRBJ2-1; D may match TRBD1 or TRBD2 (6 bases each). The germline V and J ends were trimmed by 7 bases and 3 bases, with 16 bases remaining between them. This CDR3 region has 15 residues. Germline loops: CDR1 MNHEY, CDR2 SMNVEV (reference sequence). CDR3 in DNA: TGTGCCAGCACCCGGGGTGGAGGGGGCTACAATGAGCAGTTCTTC. As protein: CASTRGGGGYNEQFF.

The chain employs TRBV18 and TRBJ2-7, with D tentatively TRBD1 (6 bases). The CDR3 spans 14 residues. Germline V CDR1 and CDR2: KGHSH, LQKENI. V lost 3 bases and J 2 bases, leaving 11 bases between the germline ends. CDR3 loop: CASSPRTEAYEQYF. CDR3 bases: TGTGCCAGCTCACCTCGGACAGAAGCCTACGAGCAGTACTTC.

This clone was seen more than once but under ten times. The chain is built from TRBV7-2 and TRBJ2-1; tentatively, D is TRBD2 (6 bases). The CDR3 covers 11 residues. Trimming left V 5 bases short and J 9 bases short, with 8 bases between. Germline assignment: CDR1 SGHTA and CDR2 FQGNSA. CDR3 amino acids: CASSPGGEQFF. The DNA of the CDR3 is TGTGCCAGCAGCCCCGGGGGTGAGCAGTTCTTC.